This T cell receptor beta chain was sequenced in a study of regulatory T cells in long-lasting Graves disease. Study background: The study enrolled newly diagnosed Graves' patients on antithyroid drugs under 3 months.

Arm-PCR of CDR3 regions and iRepertoire HTBI primers were used to build TCR beta libraries. One entry per CDR3 protein results from TCRdb running MiXCR on the multiplex PCR reads. Seen here are 250,000 to 400,000 distinct CDR3 sequences, roughly 18% observed once, and the top ten hold about 36%. About this clonotype itself: Its specificity is not known.

Study-level points and caveats: New patients shared around 1,000 public clonotypes, and persistent patients shared more, with 2,741. Compared with new cases, persistent Graves' patients showed reduced TCR diversity.

Time point denoted: newly diagnosed GD, antithyroid drugs for less than 3 months. From PBMCs, RNA was extracted and then used to make the TCR library. This receptor was obtained from a female donor with Graves disease. Material: peripheral blood mononuclear cells (PBMCs), obtained at new diagnosis, from a patient treated with antithyroid drugs.

CDR3 nucleotide sequence: TGTGCCAGCAGGCTAGCGGATATCAATGAGCAGTTCTTC. This codes for CASRLADINEQFF. This chain connects TRBV2 to TRBJ2-1; 7 nucleotides align to TRBD2. The CDR3 extends over 13 amino acids. V was pared by 6 bases and J by 6 bases, with 5 bases of the junction left unmatched. Germline lookup yields CDR1 SNHLY and CDR2 FYNNEI.